This TCR beta chain was captured in a study of T cell responses to AZD1222 COVID-19 vaccine. Study-level points and caveats: Spike-wide coverage was observed for vaccine-associated CD4 TCRs, with dominant responses at 160-218 and 743-854. There were mostly white British donors and more females than males, and clonal diversity was possibly underestimated.

Produced via immunoSEQ multiplex PCR; TCRdb's table is partial and in-frame only. The table shows roughly 150,000 clones, with roughly nine tenths occurring only once. A word on this clone: Antigen unknown.

Trimming left V 5 bases short and J 3 bases short, with 17 bases between. The CDR3 is made up of 15 amino acids. Germline assignment: CDR1 SGHTA and CDR2 FQGNSA. The TCR sequence derives from an adult in good health. The specimen was peripheral blood, collected on day 0 of AZD1222 vaccination. The gene calls are TRBV7-2 and TRBJ2-7; D may be TRBD1 (7 bases). The CDR3 is CASSPAGTDLYEQYF. The CDR3 nucleotides read TGTGCCAGCAGCCCGGCGGGGACAGACCTCTACGAGCAGTACTTC.